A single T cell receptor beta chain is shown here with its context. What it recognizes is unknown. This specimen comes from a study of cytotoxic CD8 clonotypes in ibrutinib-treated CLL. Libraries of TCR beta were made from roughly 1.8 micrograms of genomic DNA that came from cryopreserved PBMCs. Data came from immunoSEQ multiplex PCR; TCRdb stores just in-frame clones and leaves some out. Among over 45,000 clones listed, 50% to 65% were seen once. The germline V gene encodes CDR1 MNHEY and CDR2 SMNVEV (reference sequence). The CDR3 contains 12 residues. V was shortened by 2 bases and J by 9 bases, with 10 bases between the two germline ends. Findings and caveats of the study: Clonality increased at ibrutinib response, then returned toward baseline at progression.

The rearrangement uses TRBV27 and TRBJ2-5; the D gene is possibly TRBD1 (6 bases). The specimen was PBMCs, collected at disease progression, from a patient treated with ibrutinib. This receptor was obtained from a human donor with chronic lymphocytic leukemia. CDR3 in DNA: TGTGCCAGCAGTTTAATTGGGGGCGCCCAGTACTTC. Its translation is CASSLIGGAQYF.